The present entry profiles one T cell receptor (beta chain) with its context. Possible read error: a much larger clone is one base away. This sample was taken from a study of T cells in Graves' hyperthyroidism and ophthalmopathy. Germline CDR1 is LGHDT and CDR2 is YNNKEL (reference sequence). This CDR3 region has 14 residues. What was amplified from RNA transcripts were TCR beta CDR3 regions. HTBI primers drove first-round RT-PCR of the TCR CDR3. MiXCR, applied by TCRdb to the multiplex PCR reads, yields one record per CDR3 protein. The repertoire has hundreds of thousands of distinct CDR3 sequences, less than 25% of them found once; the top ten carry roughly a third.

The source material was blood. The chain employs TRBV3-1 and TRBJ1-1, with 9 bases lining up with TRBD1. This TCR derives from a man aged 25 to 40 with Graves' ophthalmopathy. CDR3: CASSQRQGETEDFF. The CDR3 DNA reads TGTGCCAGCAGCCAACGACAGGGGGAGACTGAAGATTTCTTT.